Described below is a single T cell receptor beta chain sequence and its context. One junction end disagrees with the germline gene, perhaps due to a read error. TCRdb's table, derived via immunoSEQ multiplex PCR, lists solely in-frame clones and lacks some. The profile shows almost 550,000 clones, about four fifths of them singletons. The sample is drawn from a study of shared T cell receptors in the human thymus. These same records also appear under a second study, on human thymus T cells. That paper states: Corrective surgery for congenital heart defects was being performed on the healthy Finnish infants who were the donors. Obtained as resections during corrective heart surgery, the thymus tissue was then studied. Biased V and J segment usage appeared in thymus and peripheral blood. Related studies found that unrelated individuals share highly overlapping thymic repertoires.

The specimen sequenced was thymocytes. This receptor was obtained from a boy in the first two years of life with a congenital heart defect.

DNA for the CDR3: TGTGCTAGTGGTTTCGGGCCAAGCGGGCCCAGCACGGATACGCAGTATTTT. It specifies CASGFGPSGPSTDTQYF. V gene TRBV12-5 combines with J gene TRBJ2-3; weak D call: TRBD2 (6 bases). The length of the CDR3 is 17 residues. From germline, CDR1 is LGHNT and CDR2 FRNRAP. The full variable domain, with the rest looked up from reference TRBV12-5 and TRBJ2-3, is DARVTQTPRHKVTEMGQEVTMRCQPILGHNTVFWYRQTMMQGLELLAYFRNRAPLDDSGMPKDRFSAEMPDATLATLKIQPSEPRDSAVYFCASGFGPSGPSTDTQYFGPGTRLTVL.